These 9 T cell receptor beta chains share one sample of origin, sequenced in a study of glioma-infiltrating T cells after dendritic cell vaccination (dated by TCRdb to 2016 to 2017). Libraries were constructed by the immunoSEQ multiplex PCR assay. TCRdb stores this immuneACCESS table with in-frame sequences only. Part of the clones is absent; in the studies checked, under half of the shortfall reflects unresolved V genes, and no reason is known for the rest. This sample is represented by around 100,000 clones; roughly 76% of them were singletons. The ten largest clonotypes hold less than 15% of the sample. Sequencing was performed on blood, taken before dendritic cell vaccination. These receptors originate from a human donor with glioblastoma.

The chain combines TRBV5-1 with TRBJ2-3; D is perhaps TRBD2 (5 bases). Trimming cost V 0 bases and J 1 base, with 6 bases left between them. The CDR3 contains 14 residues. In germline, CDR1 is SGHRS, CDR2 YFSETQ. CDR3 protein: CASSLGRGTDTQYF. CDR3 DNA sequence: TGCGCCAGCAGCTTGGGGCGGGGCACAGATACGCAGTATTTT.

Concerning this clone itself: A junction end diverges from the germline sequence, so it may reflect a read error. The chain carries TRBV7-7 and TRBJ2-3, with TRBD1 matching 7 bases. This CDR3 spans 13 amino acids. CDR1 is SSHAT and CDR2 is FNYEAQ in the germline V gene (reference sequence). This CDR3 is CASSLDRVDTQYF. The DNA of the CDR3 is TGTGCTAGCAGCTTAGACAGGGTAGATACGCAGTATTTT.

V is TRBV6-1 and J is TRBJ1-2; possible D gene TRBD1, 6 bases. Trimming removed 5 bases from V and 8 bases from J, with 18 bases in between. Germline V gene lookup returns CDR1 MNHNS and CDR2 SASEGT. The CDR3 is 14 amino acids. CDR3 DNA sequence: TGTGCCAGCAGTCCCTCGCAGGGGTTGGGCGGCTACACCTTC. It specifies CASSPSQGLGGYTF.

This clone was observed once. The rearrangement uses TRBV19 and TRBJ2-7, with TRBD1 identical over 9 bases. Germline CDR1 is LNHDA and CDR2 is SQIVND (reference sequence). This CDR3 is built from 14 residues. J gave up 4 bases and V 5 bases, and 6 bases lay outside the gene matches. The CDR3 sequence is CASSPRDREYEQYF. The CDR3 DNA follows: TGTGCCAGTAGTCCCCGGGACAGGGAGTACGAGCAGTACTTC.

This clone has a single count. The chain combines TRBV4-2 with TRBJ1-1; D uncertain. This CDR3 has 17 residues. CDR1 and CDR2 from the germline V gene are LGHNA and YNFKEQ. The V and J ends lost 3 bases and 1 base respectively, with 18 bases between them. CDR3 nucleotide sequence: TGTGCCAGCAGCCACTGGGCGCCCCGACCGAGGAACACTGAAGCTTTCTTT. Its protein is CASSHWAPRPRNTEAFF.

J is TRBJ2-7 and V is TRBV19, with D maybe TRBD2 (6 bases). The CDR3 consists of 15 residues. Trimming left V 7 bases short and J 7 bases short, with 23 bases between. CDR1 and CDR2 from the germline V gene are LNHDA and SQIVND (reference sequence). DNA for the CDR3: TGTGCCAGTAATTCAGGCGGGGCGGACTCGGGGGAGCAGTACTTC. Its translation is CASNSGGADSGEQYF.

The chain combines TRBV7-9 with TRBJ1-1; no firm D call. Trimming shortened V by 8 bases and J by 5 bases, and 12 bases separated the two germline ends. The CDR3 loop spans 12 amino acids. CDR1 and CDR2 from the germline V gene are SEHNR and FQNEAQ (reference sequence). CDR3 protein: CASGIDKTEAFF. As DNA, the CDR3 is TGTGCCAGCGGAATAGACAAGACTGAAGCTTTCTTT.

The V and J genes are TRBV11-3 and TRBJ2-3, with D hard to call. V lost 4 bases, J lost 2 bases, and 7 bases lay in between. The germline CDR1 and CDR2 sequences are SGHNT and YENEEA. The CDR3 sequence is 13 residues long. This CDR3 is CASSSVYTDTQYF. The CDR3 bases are TGTGCCAGCAGCTCAGTTTACACAGATACGCAGTATTTT.

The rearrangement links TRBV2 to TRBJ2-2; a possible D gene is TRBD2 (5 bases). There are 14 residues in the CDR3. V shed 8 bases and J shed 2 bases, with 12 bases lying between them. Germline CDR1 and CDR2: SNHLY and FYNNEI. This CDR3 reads CASWESRNTGELFF. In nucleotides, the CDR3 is TGTGCCAGCTGGGAGTCCCGAAACACCGGGGAGCTGTTTTTT.